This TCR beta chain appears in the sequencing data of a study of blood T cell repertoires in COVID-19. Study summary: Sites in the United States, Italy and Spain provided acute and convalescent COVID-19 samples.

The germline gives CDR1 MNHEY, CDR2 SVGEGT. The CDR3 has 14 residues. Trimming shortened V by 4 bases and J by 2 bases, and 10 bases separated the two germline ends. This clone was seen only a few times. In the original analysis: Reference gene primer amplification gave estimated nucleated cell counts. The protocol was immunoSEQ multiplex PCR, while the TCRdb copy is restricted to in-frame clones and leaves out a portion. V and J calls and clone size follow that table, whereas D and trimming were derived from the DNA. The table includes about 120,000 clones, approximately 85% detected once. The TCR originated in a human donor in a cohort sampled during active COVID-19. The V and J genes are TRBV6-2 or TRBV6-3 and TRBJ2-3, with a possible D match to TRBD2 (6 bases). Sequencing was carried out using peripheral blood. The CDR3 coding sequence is TGTGCCAGCAGTTGGGACTTACCCACAGATACGCAGTATTTT. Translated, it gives CASSWDLPTDTQYF.